The entry below describes one T cell receptor (beta chain). This receptor's antigen is unknown. Given a far larger clone just one base away, this is likely a sequencing read error. The data were obtained in a study of IL-17A CD8 T cells in psoriatic arthritis synovium. Regarding the complete study: The goal of the study was to characterize the phenotype, molecular profile and function of synovial IL-17A+CD8+ T cells in the pathogenesis of psoriatic arthritis.

After DNA extraction (Qiagen), TCRbeta V-D-J rearrangements underwent bias-controlled amplification and then high-throughput sequencing (immunoSEQ; Adaptive Biotech). Turning to the authors' computational methods: Productive sequences were analyzed at sequence level using the immunoSEQ Analyzer platform. Clonality was computed as 1 minus Pielou's evenness, ranging from 0 (highly polyclonal) to 1 (monoclonal). How much repertoires overlapped between subsets was quantified with the Morisita index, which goes from 0 (no similarity) to 1 (complete similarity). What TCRdb holds here is the immuneACCESS table cut down to in-frame rearrangements. Part of the clones is not present; checked against another copy, under half of the missing clones reflect an unresolved V gene, and the others are unexplained. Clone size and the V and J calls come from that table; the DNA yielded D and trimming. This sample comprises a few thousand clones, approximately 67% of them detected only once. The ten largest clones capture about 11% of the sample.

Overall study results and their limits: Cells came from synovial fluid rather than synovial tissue, since no psoriatic arthritis synovial tissue samples were available. Only a few patients were included in the TCR sequencing, a limited sample size that the authors acknowledged. Some individual clones occupied over 4% of the repertoire, though most synovial CD8+ subsets remained polyclonal.

Synovial fluid effusions were aspirated from the actively inflamed joints of patients with psoriatic arthritis. Memory CD8+ T cells in synovial fluid were sorted patient by patient into Tc17 (IL-17A+) cells, bulk memory cells and Tc1 (IL-17A-IFNgamma+) cells in order to compare their TCR repertoires. The psoriatic arthritis patients fulfilled the Classification of Psoriatic Arthritis Study Group (CASPAR) criteria. CD45RA-CD27+/- plus CD45RA+CD27- cells were sorted as bulk memory CD8+ T cells. A few patients with psoriatic arthritis provided sorted synovial fluid CD8+ T cell subsets that underwent TCRbeta sequencing. Synovial fluid mononuclear cells were isolated using Lymphoprep and were cryopreserved in liquid nitrogen prior to use. The medium used for cryopreservation had approximately 50% fetal calf serum and approximately 10% dimethyl sulfoxide. The sequence came from a human donor with psoriatic arthritis. Sequences were obtained from memory CD8+ T cells from synovial fluid. The label giving this sample's cell subset or site can be read as: bulk memory CD8+ T cells (CD45RA-CD27+/- and CD45RA+CD27-).

The DNA is as follows: TGTGCCATCAGCGGTCTGAGCTCTGGAAACACCATATATTTT. Its translation reads: CAISGLSSGNTIYF. The chain links TRBV10-3 with TRBJ1-3; no D gene can be assigned with confidence. The germline V gene yields ENHRY for CDR1 and SYGVKD for CDR2. The CDR3 has 14 amino acids, counting the end cysteine and phenylalanine. The read is trimmed to its CDR3 DNA, 42 bases read in frame from base 1. V is reduced by 6 bases and J by 0 bases, leaving a spacing of 9 bases between them.